Presented here are 9 T cell receptor beta chains from one specimen sequenced in a study of tumor and adjacent non-tumor tissue in lung cancer. The library came from three nested PCR rounds adapted from ARM-PCR protocols. One entry per CDR3 protein, called by TCRdb with MiXCR from the multiplex PCR reads. The table shows more than 120,000 distinct CDR3 sequences, with approximately 72% occurring only once. No cell sorting was done before RNA was extracted from the tissue. Sequences were obtained from lung tumor tissue. Receptors originate from a man aged 60-69 years with small cell lung cancer.

This clonotype was counted a few times. The chain joins TRBV28 to TRBJ2-3; the D gene is possibly TRBD2 (6 bases). CDR1 is MDHEN, CDR2 SYDVKM, per germline. The CDR3 is made up of 14 amino acids. The germline V and J ends were trimmed by 7 bases and 1 base, with 12 bases remaining between them. CDR3 protein: CASTLGGGTDTQYF. DNA for the CDR3: TGTGCCAGCACCCTTGGAGGGGGCACAGATACGCAGTATTTT.

This chain uses TRBV5-1 with TRBJ2-3; D is ambiguous. Germline V lookup: CDR1 SGHRS, CDR2 YFSETQ. Trimming shortened V by 0 bases and J by 6 bases, and 8 bases separated the two germline ends. This CDR3 region has 13 residues. DNA of the CDR3: TGCGCCAGCAGCTTGGCGACCGGGGATACGCAGTATTTT. Translated, it gives CASSLATGDTQYF. The full variable domain, rest sourced from reference TRBV5-1 and TRBJ2-3, is KAGVTQTPRYLIKTRGQQVTLSCSPISGHRSVSWYQQTPGQGLQFLFEYFSETQRNKGNFPGRFSGRQFSNSRSEMNVSTLELGDSALYLCASSLATGDTQYFGPGTRLTVL.

Details on this clonotype: Its ends do not fully match the called genes, so a read error is possible. This sequence joins TRBV11-3 and TRBJ1-1, with unresolved D. CDR1 is SGHNT and CDR2 is YENEEA in the germline V gene. This CDR3 has 13 amino acids. The CDR3: CAISKEGGTDALF. CDR3 in DNA: TGTGCCATCAGCAAAGAGGGAGGTACTGATGCTTTATTT.

Turning to this clonotype: Its ends do not fully match the called genes, so a read error is possible. The chain has TRBV12-3 or TRBV12-4 and TRBJ2-2, with 9 nucleotides matching TRBD2. The CDR3 sequence is 17 residues long. The CDR3 DNA is TGTGCCTGCAGATCTGGCGGGGGGGGGCGCAGGACCGGGGAACTGTTTTTT. Translating gives CACRSGGGGRRTGELFF.

As concerns this clonotype: Compared with germline, one end of the junction differs, possibly owing to a read error. The rearrangement links TRBV20-1 to TRBJ2-2; D is undetermined. CDR3 size: 13 residues. CDR1 DFQATT and CDR2 SNEGSKA come from the germline V gene (reference sequence). CDR3 sequence: CSVTTSSTRELFF. The CDR3 nucleotides read TGCAGTGTTACGACAAGTAGCACCAGGGAGCTGTTTTTT.

A remark on this clonotype: This sequence may be a read error, since a much larger clone differs from it by one base. This sequence joins TRBV6-5 and TRBJ2-3; 9 bases map to TRBD2. Germline V gene sequence: CDR1 MNHEY, CDR2 SVGAGI. The CDR3 sequence is 13 residues long. The CDR3 spells CASSWEREDTLYF. CDR3 nucleotide sequence: TGTGCCAGCAGTTGGGAGCGGGAGGATACGCTGTATTTT.

Worth noting for this clonotype: Sequence at one end of the junction differs from germline and may be a read error. V and J are TRBV11-3 and TRBJ2-2, with D possibly matching TRBD1 (8 bases). This CDR3 has 16 residues. Germline CDR1 and CDR2: SGHNT and YENEEA. The CDR3 loop is CARSSHRGGNTGELLF. The CDR3 nucleotides are TGTGCCAGGAGCTCCCACAGGGGGGGGAACACCGGGGAGCTGCTTTTT. The variable domain in full, completed from reference TRBV11-3 and TRBJ2-2, reads EAGVVQSPRYKIIEKKQPVAFWCNPISGHNTLYWYLQNLGQGPELLIRYENEEAVDDSQLPKDRFSAERLKGVDSTLKIQPAELGDSAVYLCARSSHRGGNTGELLFGEGSRLTVL.

The V call is TRBV6-5, the J call TRBJ1-5; TRBD1 matches 7 bases. V dropped 6 bases and J dropped 2; count of bases not matched to a gene: 7. CDR3 size: 15 residues. Germline CDR1 reads MNHEY; CDR2 reads SVGAGI. As DNA, the CDR3 is TGTGCCAGCAGCGTAGGGGGCTGGGGCAATCAGCCCCAGCATTTT. Residues: CASSVGGWGNQPQHF.

The CDR3 sequence is CASSPPGLGASSCGQYF. The CDR3 DNA reads as TGTGCCAGCAGCCCTCCGGGTTTGGGGGCCAGCTCCTGCGGGCAGTACTTC. The V and J genes are TRBV11-3 and TRBJ2-7; TRBD1 might be the D (6 bases). V lost 5 bases, J lost 9 bases, and 29 bases lay in between. The CDR3 is 17 residues long. Germline CDR1 and CDR2: SGHNT and YENEEA.